This TCR beta chain was sequenced in a study of a mutant IDH1 vaccine in newly diagnosed glioma. The data were produced by immunoSEQ multiplex PCR, yet TCRdb's version contains in-frame clones alone and is incomplete. The repertoire includes about 24,000 clones, over 80% of them detected once, and about 4% sits in the top ten. This clone was seen a few times. Antigen specificity is unknown. With 0 bases removed from V and 1 base from J, the gap between germline ends came to 7 bases. Germline loops: CDR1 SGHRS, CDR2 YFSETQ. The CDR3 totals 14 residues. Time point in this sample: week 47, end of study. A 20-mer mutant IDH1 peptide at 300 ug was injected subcutaneously with topical imiquimod.

This sample comprised PBMCs, obtained from a glioma patient whose treatment included an IDH1 peptide vaccine. The gene calls are TRBV5-1 and TRBJ1-1, with a tentative D call TRBD1 (6 bases). The sequence was obtained from a man aged 40-49 years with glioma. Some clones in this sample may be carry-over from other donors' samples. The CDR3 DNA sequence: TGCGCCAGCAGCTTGGAGACAGGGAACACTGAAGCTTTCTTT. This encodes CASSLETGNTEAFF.